Below, one T cell receptor (beta chain) is given with its context. Its antigen is unidentified. Only in-frame clones appear in the TCRdb table, and some are missing; sequencing was by immunoSEQ multiplex PCR. The repertoire holds tens of thousands of clones, with around 88% as singletons. This record belongs to a study of OX40 agonist ivuxolimab in advanced cancers. Study context: An agonistic human IgG2 monoclonal antibody against OX40 (CD134) was given. Regarding the study as a whole: Among expanded peripheral T cells, antigen specificity went undetermined.

V was trimmed by 5 bases and J by 5 bases, leaving 14 bases between them. The germline CDR1 and CDR2 sequences are LNHDA and SQIVND (reference sequence). CDR3 length: 14 amino acids. The receptor's source is an adult with an advanced solid tumor such as melanoma, head and neck, liver or kidney cancer. The input for sequencing was CD4+ or CD8+ T cells sorted from blood, taken in a trial of the OX40 agonist ivuxolimab. V usage is TRBV19 and J usage is TRBJ2-3; TRBD2 might be the D (7 bases). CDR3: CASSYGGRVDTQYF. CDR3 nucleotide sequence: TGTGCCAGTAGTTACGGGGGGCGCGTAGATACGCAGTATTTT.